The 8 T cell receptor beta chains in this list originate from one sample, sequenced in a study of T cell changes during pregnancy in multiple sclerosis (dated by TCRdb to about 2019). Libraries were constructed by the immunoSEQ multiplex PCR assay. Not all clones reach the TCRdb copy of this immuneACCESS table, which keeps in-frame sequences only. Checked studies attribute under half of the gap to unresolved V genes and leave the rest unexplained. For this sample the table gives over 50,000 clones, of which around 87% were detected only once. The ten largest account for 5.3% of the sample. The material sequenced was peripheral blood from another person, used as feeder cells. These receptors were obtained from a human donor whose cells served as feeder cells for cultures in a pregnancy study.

CDR3 in amino acids: CATSSPGRTNEQFF. CDR3 DNA: TGTGCCACCAGCTCCCCGGGCAGAACCAATGAGCAGTTCTTC. The chain joins TRBV15 to TRBJ2-1; D call uncertain. The CDR3 totals 14 residues. V was clipped by 5 bases and J by 6 bases, with 14 bases between them. CDR1 and CDR2 from the germline V gene are LNHNV and YYDKDF (reference sequence).

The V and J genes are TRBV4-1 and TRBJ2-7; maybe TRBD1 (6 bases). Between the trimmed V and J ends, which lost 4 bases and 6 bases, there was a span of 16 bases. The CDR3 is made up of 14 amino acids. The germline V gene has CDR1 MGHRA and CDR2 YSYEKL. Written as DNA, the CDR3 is TGCGCCAGCAGCCTACAGGGTCTTAATGGCGAGCAGTACTTC. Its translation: CASSLQGLNGEQYF.

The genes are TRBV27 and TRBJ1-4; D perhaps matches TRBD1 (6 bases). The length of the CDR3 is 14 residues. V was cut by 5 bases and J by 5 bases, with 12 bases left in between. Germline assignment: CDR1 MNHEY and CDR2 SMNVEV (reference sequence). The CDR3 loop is CASSPYRANEKLFF. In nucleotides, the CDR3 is TGTGCCAGCAGTCCGTACAGGGCCAATGAAAAACTGTTTTTT.

CDR3 sequence reads: CASSQDGGGSADTQYF. Here the CDR3 DNA reads TGCGCCAGCAGCCAAGATGGGGGGGGGAGTGCAGATACGCAGTATTTT. The chain is built from TRBV4-3 and TRBJ2-3; 7 bases fit TRBD2. V lost 0 bases, J lost 4 bases, and 7 bases stayed unmatched. Germline V CDR1 and CDR2: LGHNA, YSLEER. This CDR3 spans 16 amino acids.

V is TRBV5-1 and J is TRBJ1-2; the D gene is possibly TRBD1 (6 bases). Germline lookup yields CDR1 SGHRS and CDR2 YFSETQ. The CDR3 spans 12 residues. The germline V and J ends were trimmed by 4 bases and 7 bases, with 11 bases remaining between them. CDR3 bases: TGCGCCAGCAGCCGGGAGGGGGTTGGCTACACCTTC. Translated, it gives CASSREGVGYTF.

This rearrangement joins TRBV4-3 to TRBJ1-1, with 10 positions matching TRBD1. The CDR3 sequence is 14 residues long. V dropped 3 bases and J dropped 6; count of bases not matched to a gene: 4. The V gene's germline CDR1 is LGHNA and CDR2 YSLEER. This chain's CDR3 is CASSQAGTGAEAFF. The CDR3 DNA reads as TGCGCCAGCAGCCAGGCCGGGACAGGGGCTGAAGCTTTCTTT.

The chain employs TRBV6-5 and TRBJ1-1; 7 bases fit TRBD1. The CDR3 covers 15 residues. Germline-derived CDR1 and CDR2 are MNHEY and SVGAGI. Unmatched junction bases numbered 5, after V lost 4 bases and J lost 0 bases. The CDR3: CASSSPTGVNTEAFF. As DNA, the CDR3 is TGTGCCAGCAGTTCCCCCACAGGGGTGAACACTGAAGCTTTCTTT.

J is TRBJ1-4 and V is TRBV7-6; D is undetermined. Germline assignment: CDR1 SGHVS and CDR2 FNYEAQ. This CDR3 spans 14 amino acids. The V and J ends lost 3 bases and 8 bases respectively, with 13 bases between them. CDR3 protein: CASSFSGYKEKLFF. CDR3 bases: TGTGCCAGCAGCTTCAGTGGTTATAAAGAAAAACTGTTTTTT.